The present TCR beta chain was sequenced within a study of blood T cell repertoires in COVID-19 (dated by TCRdb to about 2020). The study in broad terms: The collaborator samples originated in the United States, Italy and Spain and spanned the acute and convalescent phases of COVID-19. The prospective study material was composed of cDNA or gDNA derived from T cells, B-cell-depleted T cells, or PBMCs. The dataset comprised deeply sampled blood TCRbeta repertoires from subjects exposed to, actively infected with, or recovered from COVID-19. The repertoires were released in a freely available public database intended as a resource for research on the immune response to SARS-CoV-2. Samples came from the ongoing ImmuneRACE study (first 160 participants) plus 1,254 subjects from 6 global collaborators. Nearly every sample came with metadata listing a de-identified subject ID, COVID-19 status, age in years and sex. Where available, HLA class I and class II types were taken from metadata supplied by the sample provider and were not determined by assay-based typing.

Study-wide conclusions, independent of this receptor: The amount of clinical and demographic metadata varied by source and participant and was provided uncurated.

A remark on this clone: This receptor's antigen is unknown. The input lacks base qualities; no much larger clone sits a single base away.

Enrolling through a virtual design, the prospective study's participants ranged in age from roughly 18 to 100 years and lived across about two dozen United States geographic areas. Cohort assignment in the prospective study relied on participant-reported clinical history from a screening survey and a study questionnaire. For ImmuneRACE Cohort 3, a participant was defined as recovered based on two consecutive negative NP/OP PCR tests, clearance by a healthcare professional, or resolution of symptoms. In the prospective study, mobile phlebotomists collected whole blood, serum and a nasopharyngeal or oropharyngeal swab from each participant. Additional blood draws and questionnaires over an approximately two-month period could optionally be provided by prospective study participants. Before DNA extraction, blood samples from the prospective study were shipped at room temperature or frozen. TCRbeta CDR3 regions were amplified from genomic DNA by means of the immunoSEQ Assay, a bias-controlled multiplex PCR. The source study handled its data this way. The number of nucleated cells in each sample was estimated by amplification of reference gene primers within the assay. To quantify the absolute abundance of each unique TCRbeta CDR3 rearrangement, sequence reads were collapsed and filtered. For each sample, productive Simpson clonality was calculated as the square root of Simpson's diversity index over productive rearrangements. The table comes from immuneACCESS by way of TCRdb, which keeps in-frame sequences with V and J called. Part of the clones is missing from these tables; in studies checked, under half for an unresolved V gene and the rest for unknown reasons. D and trimming come from the DNA, and the V and J calls and clone size come from that table. This sample holds 300,000 to 450,000 clones; 70% to 90% were observed only once. The top ten hold 1.3% of the sample.

The CDR3 starts with the cysteine, ends with the phenylalanine, and has 13 residues. The DNA shown is the 39-base CDR3, in frame from base 1. The germline V gene sets CDR1 to SNHLY and CDR2 to FYNNEI. From V the trimming removes 7 bases and from J it removes 6 bases, while the gene matches leave 8 bases of the junction unaccounted for. The source is a young man who had recovered from COVID-19. The sequence links TRBV2 to TRBJ1-2; 7 bases in between match TRBD1. Sequencing used PBMCs or T cells enriched from blood (not recorded which). The CDR3 corresponds to CASIRTGDDGYTF. The DNA sequence is as follows: TGTGCCAGCATTCGGACAGGCGACGATGGCTACACCTTC. Reference TRBV2 and TRBJ1-2 proteins supply the regions before and after the CDR3; the full variable domain is: EPEVTQTPSHQVTQMGQEVILRCVPISNHLYFYWYRQILGQKVEFLVSFYNNEISEKSEIFDDQFSVERPDGSNFTLKIRSTKLEDSAMYFCASIRTGDDGYTFGSGTRLTVV.